These 27 T cell receptor beta chains share one sample of origin, sequenced in a study of OX40 agonist ivuxolimab in advanced cancers. The data were produced by immunoSEQ multiplex PCR, yet TCRdb's version contains in-frame clones alone and is incomplete. The data show more than 10,000 clones, around nine tenths seen once. Sequencing used CD4+ or CD8+ T cells sorted from blood, obtained in a trial of the OX40 agonist ivuxolimab. Source of these receptors: an adult with an advanced solid tumor such as melanoma, head and neck, liver or kidney cancer.

This clone was seen a few times. The CDR3 region is CASSLRGARAYEQYF. The CDR3 nucleotides are TGTGCCAGCAGCTTACGGGGGGCCAGGGCCTACGAGCAGTACTTC. V and J are TRBV7-6 and TRBJ2-7, with D maybe TRBD2 (7 bases). Germline V gene data show CDR1 as SGHVS and CDR2 as FNYEAQ. The V end lost 2 bases, the J end lost 2 bases, and 13 bases lay between the germline ends. This CDR3 is built from 15 residues.

The rearrangement uses TRBV6-5 and TRBJ2-7, with 7 bases fitting TRBD2. The CDR3 has 11 amino acids. Per the germline V gene, CDR1 is MNHEY and CDR2 is SVGAGI. J gave up 7 bases and V 6 bases, and 3 bases lay outside the gene matches. The CDR3 spells CASRQAGEQYF. The DNA for the CDR3 is TGTGCCAGCAGACAAGCGGGGGAGCAGTACTTC.

This chain connects TRBV11-3 to TRBJ2-7; tentatively, D is TRBD2 (6 bases). V dropped 5 bases and J dropped 9 bases, with 23 bases sitting between them. Germline CDR1 is SGHNT and CDR2 is YENEEA. This CDR3 is 15 amino acids long. The CDR3 protein is CASSQRRGRFVGQYF. CDR3 nucleotide sequence: TGTGCCAGCAGCCAACGGCGGGGCCGATTTGTAGGGCAGTACTTC.

The chain joins TRBV18 to TRBJ2-3; TRBD1 matches 10 bases. The CDR3 totals 17 residues. V shed 1 base and J 0 bases; nucleotides not matched to a gene: 4. Germline-derived CDR1 and CDR2 are KGHSH and LQKENI. CDR3 loop: CASSPLDRGRSTDTQYF. In nucleotides, the CDR3 is TGTGCCAGCTCACCACTAGACAGGGGGCGTAGCACAGATACGCAGTATTTT.

The V call is TRBV7-9, the J call TRBJ2-1, with no clear D. Germline loops: CDR1 SEHNR, CDR2 FQNEAQ (reference sequence). This CDR3 region has 14 residues. Trimming removed 1 base at V and 8 bases at J, with 12 bases between. The DNA for the CDR3 is TGTGCCAGCAGCTTAGGGTCGATAAGAGATGAGCAGTTCTTC. Its protein is CASSLGSIRDEQFF.

The chain couples TRBV15 to TRBJ2-2; D perhaps matches TRBD2 (6 bases). The V gene's germline CDR1 is LNHNV and CDR2 YYDKDF (reference sequence). V was clipped by 3 bases and J by 1 base, with 9 bases between them. This CDR3 contains 15 residues. In DNA form, the CDR3 reads TGTGCCACCAGCAGGTGGCGGGGGAACACCGGGGAGCTGTTTTTT. Translation: CATSRWRGNTGELFF.

The genes are TRBV18 and TRBJ1-3; possible D gene TRBD1, 5 bases. Trimming left V 0 bases short and J 0 bases short, with 9 bases between. The length of the CDR3 is 16 residues. Per the germline V gene, CDR1 is KGHSH and CDR2 is LQKENI. The DNA of the CDR3 is TGTGCCAGCTCACCACCAGGGGCCCCCTCTGGAAACACCATATATTTT. Amino acids: CASSPPGAPSGNTIYF.

The rearrangement joins TRBV9 to TRBJ1-2; 8 nucleotides match TRBD1. CDR1 and CDR2 from the germline V gene are SGDLS and YYNGEE. The length of the CDR3 is 15 residues. The V and J ends lost 0 bases and 1 base, in that order; junction bases with no gene match: 2. DNA for the CDR3: TGTGCCAGCAGCGTAGCAGGGGGCGATAACTATGGCTACACCTTC. This gives the protein CASSVAGGDNYGYTF. The full variable domain, with the rest looked up from reference TRBV9 and TRBJ1-2, is DSGVTQTPKHLITATGQRVTLRCSPRSGDLSVYWYQQSLDQGLQFLIQYYNGEERAKGNILERFSAQQFPDLHSELNLSSLELGDSALYFCASSVAGGDNYGYTFGSGTRLTVV.

CDR3 region: CASSQDAGGGYEQYF. CDR3 nucleotides: TGCGCCAGCAGCCAAGATGCCGGGGGCGGATACGAGCAGTACTTC. V is TRBV4-3 and J is TRBJ2-7, with D perhaps TRBD1 or TRBD2 (6 bases each). Trimming pared 0 bases from V and 4 bases from J, leaving 13 bases between. The germline V gene encodes CDR1 LGHNA and CDR2 YSLEER. The CDR3 is 15 amino acids.

The rearrangement joins TRBV10-3 to TRBJ1-1; TRBD1 matches 8 bases. The V segment lost 0 bases and the J segment 0 bases; nucleotides outside the gene matches: 3. The CDR3 extends over 16 amino acids. Germline V lookup: CDR1 ENHRY, CDR2 SYGVKD. Here the CDR3 reads CAISESWTGLNTEAFF. The CDR3 nucleotides read TGTGCCATCAGTGAGTCATGGACAGGGTTGAACACTGAAGCTTTCTTT.

CDR3 DNA sequence: TGTGCCAGCAGGCGGACTAGCGGAACCTACGAGCAGTACTTC. Protein: CASRRTSGTYEQYF. V is TRBV2 and J is TRBJ2-7; 10 bases align to TRBD2. Germline V gene sequence: CDR1 SNHLY, CDR2 FYNNEI. After removal of 6 bases from V and 2 bases from J, the junction contained 4 bases not matched to a gene. CDR3 length equals 14 residues.

V is TRBV4-3 and J is TRBJ2-1; D not certain. The CDR3 runs to 13 residues. V dropped 0 bases and J dropped 2 bases, with 2 bases sitting between them. CDR1 is LGHNA, CDR2 YSLEER, per germline. The CDR3 loop is CASSQEAYNEQFF. CDR3 DNA sequence: TGCGCCAGCAGCCAAGAAGCCTACAATGAGCAGTTCTTC.

The chain carries TRBV7-9 and TRBJ2-7; D gene uncertain. Germline CDR1 SEHNR, CDR2 FQNEAQ (reference sequence). This CDR3 has 14 amino acids. The V and J ends lost 4 bases and 0 bases respectively, with 10 bases between them. The CDR3 loop reads CASSSTLSSYEQYF. CDR3 in DNA: TGTGCCAGCAGCTCAACCCTGAGCTCCTACGAGCAGTACTTC.

This rearrangement joins TRBV9 to TRBJ2-1, with 9 bases that match TRBD2. CDR1 SGDLS and CDR2 YYNGEE come from the germline V gene. V lost 3 bases to trimming and J lost 7 bases; unmatched junction nucleotides: 5. The CDR3 is 14 residues long. This CDR3 is CASSAGLAGNEQFF. The CDR3 bases are TGTGCCAGCAGCGCCGGGCTAGCGGGGAATGAGCAGTTCTTC.

This rearrangement joins TRBV19 to TRBJ2-1; 7 nucleotides agree with TRBD1. CDR1 is LNHDA, CDR2 SQIVND, per germline (reference sequence). V was clipped by 2 bases and J by 3 bases; unmatched bases: 7. The CDR3 contains 16 residues. DNA of the CDR3: TGTGCCAGTAGTATAATAATGGGGGACAGCTACAATGAGCAGTTCTTC. It specifies CASSIIMGDSYNEQFF. The entire variable domain, with the rest obtained from reference TRBV19 and TRBJ2-1, is as follows: DGGITQSPKYLFRKEGQNVTLSCEQNLNHDAMYWYRQDPGQGLRLIYYSQIVNDFQKGDIAEGYSVSREKKESFPLTVTSAQKNPTAFYLCASSIIMGDSYNEQFFGPGTRLTVL.

The rearrangement links TRBV5-1 to TRBJ1-2; tentatively, D is TRBD1 (5 bases). Germline V gene sequence: CDR1 SGHRS, CDR2 YFSETQ. The CDR3 is made up of 15 amino acids. Trimming stripped 0 bases from V and 3 bases from J, with 12 bases between. The CDR3 sequence is CASSLEGPEDYGYTF. In DNA, the CDR3 is TGCGCCAGCAGCTTGGAGGGACCCGAGGACTATGGCTACACCTTC.

The chain is built from TRBV7-9 and TRBJ2-1; perhaps TRBD2 as D (5 bases). This CDR3 contains 12 residues. Between the trimmed V and J ends, which lost 1 base and 10 bases, there was a span of 8 bases. From germline, CDR1 is SEHNR and CDR2 FQNEAQ (reference sequence). For the CDR3, the DNA is TGTGCCAGCAGCTTAGAGGCTAGCGAGCAGTTCTTC. Its translation is CASSLEASEQFF.

The genes are TRBV25-1 and TRBJ1-5; D ambiguous. Germline lookup yields CDR1 MGHDK and CDR2 SYGVNS. With 1 base removed from V and 0 bases from J, the gap between germline ends came to 7 bases. This CDR3 region has 15 residues. The CDR3 DNA reads TGTGCCAGCAGTGAATCCCCCTATAGCAATCAGCCCCAGCATTTT. Translated, it gives CASSESPYSNQPQHF.

Worth noting for this clone: This CDR3 is also generated by other DNA sequences in the sample. CDR3 DNA: TGCGCCAGCAGCCAAGGAACGGGGTATGGCTACACCTTC. It encodes CASSQGTGYGYTF. This chain joins TRBV4-3 and TRBJ1-2, with D hard to call. Germline lookup yields CDR1 LGHNA and CDR2 YSLEER. With 1 base removed from V and 5 bases from J, the gap between germline ends came to 8 bases. This CDR3 spans 13 amino acids.

This sequence joins TRBV13 and TRBJ1-2; D gene unclear. V was cut by 1 base and J by 6 bases, with 6 bases left in between. Per the germline V gene, CDR1 is PRHDT and CDR2 is FYEKMQ (reference sequence). The CDR3 has 12 residues. CDR3 sequence: CASSLEEDGYTF. The DNA for the CDR3 is TGTGCCAGCAGCTTAGAAGAGGATGGCTACACCTTC. The variable domain in full, with the rest retrieved from reference TRBV13 and TRBJ1-2, is AAGVIQSPRHLIKEKRETATLKCYPIPRHDTVYWYQQGPGQDPQFLISFYEKMQSDKGSIPDRFSAQQFSDYHSELNMSSLELGDSALYFCASSLEEDGYTFGSGTRLTVV.

The J gene is TRBJ2-2, the V gene TRBV7-9; no definite D call. CDR3 length equals 13 residues. V lost 6 bases and J 3 bases, leaving 8 bases between the germline ends. The germline V gene encodes CDR1 SEHNR and CDR2 FQNEAQ (reference sequence). CDR3 sequence (DNA): TGTGCCAGCAGTTCGTGGCACACCGGGGAGCTGTTTTTT. Encoded protein: CASSSWHTGELFF.

J is TRBJ2-1 and V is TRBV2, with D perhaps matching TRBD2 (5 bases). Germline V CDR1 and CDR2: SNHLY, FYNNEI. The CDR3 runs to 17 residues. The ends were cut back, 2 bases at V and 1 base at J, with 15 bases in the middle. The CDR3 bases are TGTGCCAGCAGTGAATTTCTGGCGGAGGAATCCTACAATGAGCAGTTCTTC. Protein: CASSEFLAEESYNEQFF. The entire variable domain, with the rest obtained from reference TRBV2 and TRBJ2-1, is as follows: EPEVTQTPSHQVTQMGQEVILRCVPISNHLYFYWYRQILGQKVEFLVSFYNNEISEKSEIFDDQFSVERPDGSNFTLKIRSTKLEDSAMYFCASSEFLAEESYNEQFFGPGTRLTVL.

This chain connects TRBV10-2 to TRBJ1-5; no firm D call. Germline CDR1 reads WSHSY; CDR2 reads SAAADI. Trimming pared 2 bases from V and 7 bases from J, leaving 12 bases between. CDR3 length equals 14 residues. In DNA, the CDR3 is TGCGCCAGCAGTGAGGGACCGAACCCGCAGCCCCAGCATTTT. This sequence encodes CASSEGPNPQPQHF.

This chain uses TRBV4-3 with TRBJ2-6; D ambiguous. V lost 2 bases and J 1 base, leaving 3 bases between the germline ends. The CDR3 covers 14 residues. Germline loops: CDR1 LGHNA, CDR2 YSLEER. The DNA for the CDR3 is TGCGCCAGCAGCCAACGATCTGGGGCCAACGTCCTGACTTTC. Protein sequence: CASSQRSGANVLTF.

The gene calls are TRBV28 and TRBJ2-7; 7 nucleotides align to TRBD1. Trimming took 3 bases from V and 3 from J; bases not matched to a gene: 5. The length of the CDR3 is 14 residues. Per germline, CDR1 MDHEN and CDR2 SYDVKM. This CDR3 is CASSFDRELYEQYF. The CDR3 region has the DNA TGTGCCAGCAGTTTTGACAGGGAACTCTACGAGCAGTACTTC.

The rearrangement uses TRBV9 and TRBJ2-1; 8 bases are shared with TRBD2. Trimming at V came to 0 bases and at J to 5 bases, leaving 4 bases not matched to a gene. Germline loops: CDR1 SGDLS, CDR2 YYNGEE. The CDR3 runs 15 residues. This CDR3 is CASSVVGGANNEQFF. The CDR3 DNA reads as TGTGCCAGCAGCGTAGTCGGGGGGGCGAACAATGAGCAGTTCTTC.

V is TRBV7-9 and J is TRBJ2-7, with D possibly TRBD1 on 5 matching bases. With 4 bases removed from V and 1 base from J, the gap between germline ends came to 14 bases. The V gene's germline CDR1 is SEHNR and CDR2 FQNEAQ (reference sequence). The CDR3 is made up of 15 amino acids. Here the CDR3 reads CASSSHLRQSYEQYF. The DNA for the CDR3 is TGTGCCAGCAGCTCACACCTGAGACAGTCCTACGAGCAGTACTTC. Full variable domain (remainder filled in from reference TRBV7-9 and TRBJ2-7): DTGVSQNPRHKITKRGQNVTFRCDPISEHNRLYWYRQTLGQGPEFLTYFQNEAQLEKSRLLSDRFSAERPKGSFSTLEIQRTEQGDSAMYLCASSSHLRQSYEQYFGPGTRLTVT.